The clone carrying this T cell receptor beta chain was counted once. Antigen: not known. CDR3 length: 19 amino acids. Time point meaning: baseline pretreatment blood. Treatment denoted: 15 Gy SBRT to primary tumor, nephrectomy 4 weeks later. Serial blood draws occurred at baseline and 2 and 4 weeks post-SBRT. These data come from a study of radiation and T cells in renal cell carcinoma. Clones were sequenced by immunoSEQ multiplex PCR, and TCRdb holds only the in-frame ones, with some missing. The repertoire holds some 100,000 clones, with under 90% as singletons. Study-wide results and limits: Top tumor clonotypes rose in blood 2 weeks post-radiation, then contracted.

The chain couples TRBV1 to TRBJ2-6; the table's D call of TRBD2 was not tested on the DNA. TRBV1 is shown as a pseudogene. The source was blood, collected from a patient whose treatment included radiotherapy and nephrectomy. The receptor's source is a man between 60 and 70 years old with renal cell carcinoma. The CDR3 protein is CTSSQDKERVLTGANVLTF. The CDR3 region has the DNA TGCACCAGCAGCCAAGATAAGGAGAGAGTACTCACTGGGGCCAACGTCCTGACTTTC.